A single sample gave rise to the 19 T cell receptor beta chains below, sequenced in a study of Ad26.COV2.S vaccination and SARS-CoV-2 variants. Sequenced by immunoSEQ multiplex PCR; TCRdb stores in-frame clones only, minus some. Here the sample spans roughly 400,000 clones, 80% to 95% being singletons. Regarding treatment: roughly 20 received Ad26.COV2.S at low or high dose, single or two shots; a few received placebo; per-sample allocation not given. Material that was analyzed had been drawn on day 63 after the first vaccine or placebo injection. Material: peripheral blood, obtained in a trial of Ad26.COV2.S vaccine versus placebo. These receptors were obtained from a person between 18 and 60 years old who received the Ad26.COV2.S COVID-19 vaccine or a placebo.

This clone was counted once. This chain uses TRBV3-1 (or the pseudogene TRBV3-2) with TRBJ2-3, with 13 nucleotides matching TRBD2. This CDR3 contains 16 residues. The germline gives CDR1 LGHDT, CDR2 YNNKEL (reference sequence). Losses at the gene ends were 4 bases for V and 6 bases for J; bases not matched to a gene: 7. CDR3 sequence reads: CASSLGLAGAGDTQYF. In nucleotides, the CDR3 is TGTGCCAGCAGCCTAGGACTAGCGGGAGCTGGCGATACGCAGTATTTT.

This clone has more than one count but fewer than ten. The chain joins TRBV27 to TRBJ2-1; D is undetermined. Germline-derived CDR1 and CDR2 are MNHEY and SMNVEV (reference sequence). V was trimmed by 0 bases and J by 6 bases, leaving 9 bases between them. The CDR3 consists of 14 residues. CDR3 sequence reads: CASSLSPDSNEQFF. The CDR3 coding sequence is TGTGCCAGCAGTTTATCGCCGGATTCCAATGAGCAGTTCTTC.

The gene calls are TRBV4-1 and TRBJ2-7, with D perhaps TRBD1 (7 bases). V was shortened by 3 bases and J by 2 bases, with 14 bases between the two germline ends. Germline values: CDR1 MGHRA, CDR2 YSYEKL. This CDR3 contains 15 residues. CDR3 residues: CASSQRDSEAYEQYF. In DNA, the CDR3 is TGCGCCAGCAGCCAGCGGGACAGTGAAGCCTACGAGCAGTACTTC.

On this clone: Germline and junction disagree at one end, which may indicate a read error. The CDR3, as DNA: TGTGCCAGCAGCCATGACCGGGACAGGGGCAGCCGGGGAGCTGTTTTT. It is translated as CASSHDRDRGSRGAVF. The chain employs TRBV3-1 (or the pseudogene TRBV3-2) and TRBJ2-2; 10 bases align to TRBD1. The length of the CDR3 is 16 residues. Germline assignment: CDR1 LGHDT and CDR2 YNNKEL (reference sequence).

The chain links TRBV5-1 to TRBJ1-1; a weak D match, TRBD1 (5 bases). V lost 4 bases and J 2 bases, leaving 12 bases between the germline ends. This CDR3 is built from 14 residues. Germline V gives CDR1 SGHRS, CDR2 YFSETQ. CDR3 bases: TGCGCCAGCAGCCCCGTGACAGCTAACACTGAAGCTTTCTTT. Its protein product is CASSPVTANTEAFF.

The J gene is TRBJ1-6, the V gene TRBV7-8, with D perhaps TRBD1 (6 bases). Germline V lookup: CDR1 SGHVS, CDR2 FQNEAQ. The V and J ends lost 4 bases and 7 bases respectively, with 8 bases between them. The CDR3 totals 13 residues. In DNA, the CDR3 is TGTGCCAGCAGCTCCACAGGGAATTCACCCCTCCACTTT. It specifies CASSSTGNSPLHF.

This clone has only one observation. J is TRBJ2-4 and V is TRBV28; 7 bases match TRBD2. The ends lost 7 bases at V and 5 bases at J; junction bases unmatched: 8. Germline CDR1 is MDHEN and CDR2 is SYDVKM. The CDR3 loop spans 14 amino acids. The CDR3 sequence: CASKSGTIENIQYF. Written as DNA, the CDR3 is TGTGCCAGCAAATCCGGGACTATTGAAAACATTCAGTACTTC.

This chain uses TRBV28 with TRBJ2-7; TRBD1 might be the D (5 bases). The ends were cut back, 3 bases at V and 2 bases at J, with 11 bases in the middle. The CDR3 covers 14 residues. Germline values: CDR1 MDHEN, CDR2 SYDVKM. CDR3 bases: TGTGCCAGCAGTTTTTCTGGGGCTACCTACGAGCAGTACTTC. This translates into CASSFSGATYEQYF.

This clone was counted between two and nine times. The chain employs TRBV6-6 and TRBJ2-7, with D possibly TRBD1 on 6 matching bases. The V and J ends lost 2 bases and 6 bases respectively, with 17 bases between them. Germline V gives CDR1 MNHNY, CDR2 SVGAGI (reference sequence). There are 15 residues in the CDR3. The CDR3 bases are TGTGCCAGCAGTTACCGTGGGACACCCAGTGCCGAGCAGTACTTC. Protein sequence: CASSYRGTPSAEQYF.

CDR3 coding DNA: TGTGCCAGCAGCCAAGAAAGGAGGAGTGATGGCTACACCTTC. Protein product: CASSQERRSDGYTF. V is TRBV3-1 (or the pseudogene TRBV3-2) and J is TRBJ1-2; D is ambiguous. V was cut by 0 bases and J by 6 bases, with 11 bases left in between. The V gene's germline CDR1 is LGHDT and CDR2 YNNKEL (reference sequence). This CDR3 has 14 residues.

This clone was counted a few times. This rearrangement joins TRBV28 to TRBJ2-7, with D possibly being TRBD1 or TRBD2 (6 bases each). CDR3 length equals 14 residues. The V and J ends lost 6 bases and 0 bases respectively, with 12 bases between them. CDR1 is MDHEN and CDR2 is SYDVKM in the germline V gene. The CDR3 sequence is CASSSPGASYEQYF. DNA of the CDR3: TGTGCCAGCAGCTCCCCGGGGGCCTCCTACGAGCAGTACTTC.

The chain uses TRBV6-2 or TRBV6-3 and TRBJ1-1, with 7 bases matching TRBD1. Germline lookup yields CDR1 MNHEY and CDR2 SVGEGT. Trimming at V came to 2 bases and at J to 0 bases, leaving 9 bases not matched to a gene. CDR3 length equals 17 residues. This chain's CDR3 is CASSYETGLGMNTEAFF. CDR3 nucleotide sequence: TGTGCCAGCAGTTACGAGACAGGGTTGGGGATGAACACTGAAGCTTTCTTT.

This clone turned up a few times. The V and J genes are TRBV9 and TRBJ2-5, with TRBD1 matching over 7 bases. With 4 bases clipped from V and 2 bases from J, the junction kept 5 bases outside the gene matches. Germline V gene lookup returns CDR1 SGDLS and CDR2 YYNGEE. This CDR3 has 14 residues. The DNA of the CDR3 is TGTGCCAGCAGCTCAGGGACAGAACAAGAGACCCAGTACTTC. Its protein product is CASSSGTEQETQYF.

The V and J genes are TRBV28 and TRBJ1-5, with D uncertain. The CDR3 runs to 14 residues. Germline V gene sequence: CDR1 MDHEN, CDR2 SYDVKM. V lost 4 bases to trimming and J lost 5 bases, with 12 bases between them. The CDR3 region is CASSSPEFHQPQHF. The DNA of the CDR3 is TGTGCCAGCAGTTCACCAGAATTTCATCAGCCCCAGCATTTT.

This chain connects TRBV10-3 to TRBJ2-3; D is unresolved. Germline CDR1 and CDR2: ENHRY and SYGVKD. This CDR3 has 14 amino acids. With 4 bases removed from V and 1 base from J, the gap between germline ends came to 9 bases. Written as DNA, the CDR3 is TGTGCCATCAGTGCAGCCGACCGCACAGATACGCAGTATTTT. It encodes CAISAADRTDTQYF.

This chain connects TRBV19 to TRBJ2-7; 7 bases align to TRBD1. Germline CDR1 is LNHDA and CDR2 is SQIVND (reference sequence). The trim removed 5 bases at V and 0 bases at J, leaving 4 bases unmatched. This CDR3 region has 14 residues. CDR3 nucleotide sequence: TGTGCCAGTAGTCCGGACAGGAACTCCTACGAGCAGTACTTC. Its protein product is CASSPDRNSYEQYF.

Points on this clone: One junction end does not reproduce the germline sequence, and a read error may be involved. The chain joins TRBV7-2 to TRBJ2-3; TRBD2 aligns across 13 bases. The V gene's germline CDR1 is SGHTA and CDR2 FQGNSA. The CDR3 has 13 residues. The CDR3 protein is CASSLGTSGRGEW. The CDR3 region has the DNA TGTGCCAGCAGCTTAGGGACTAGCGGGAGAGGCGAATGG.

This clone occurred a few times. Other DNA sequences in this specimen translate into the identical CDR3. This rearrangement joins TRBV18 to TRBJ2-7; D is perhaps TRBD1 (6 bases). Trimming shortened V by 2 bases and J by 2 bases, and 7 bases separated the two germline ends. CDR1 and CDR2 (germline): KGHSH, LQKENI. The CDR3 has 13 amino acids. The CDR3 spells CASSPGTTYEQYF. CDR3 bases: TGTGCCAGCTCACCAGGGACAACCTACGAGCAGTACTTC.

This clone is a singleton in its sample. This chain uses TRBV5-8 with TRBJ1-5; D possibly corresponds to TRBD1 (5 bases). The V and J ends lost 5 bases and 5 bases respectively, with 11 bases between them. Germline CDR1 is SGHTS and CDR2 is YDEGEE. The CDR3 runs to 13 residues. CDR3 in amino acids: CASRDRIDQPQHF. The CDR3 DNA is TGTGCCAGCAGAGACAGAATTGATCAGCCCCAGCATTTT.